The subject of this entry is one T cell receptor beta chain. Its antigen remains unknown. A junction end diverges from the germline sequence, so it may reflect a read error. PCR was performed using 60 Vbeta and 13 Jbeta primers. Generated by immunoSEQ multiplex PCR, the TCRdb table keeps only in-frame clones and is missing some. Among 60,000 to 70,000 clones, 55% to 75% were seen once, and the ten largest hold around 17%. CDR1 is SEHNR, CDR2 FQNEAQ, per germline (reference sequence). The CDR3 consists of 16 residues. The data originate from a study of cytomegalovirus exposure and HLA in healthy donors. Overall study results and limits: V segments that were indistinguishable, TRBV6-2 and TRBV6-3 among them, were omitted from analysis.

This chain connects TRBV7-9 to TRBJ2-1; perhaps TRBD1 as D (6 bases). The origin of this receptor is a man aged 35 to 55 in good health and CMV-seropositive. Material for sequencing was PBMCs. The CDR3 protein is CSSSPQGLNSYNEQFF. The CDR3 coding sequence is TGTTCCAGCAGCCCACAGGGATTAAACTCCTACAATGAGCAGTTCTTC. Together with reference TRBV7-9 and TRBJ2-1, the CDR3 gives the full variable domain: DTGVSQNPRHKITKRGQNVTFRCDPISEHNRLYWYRQTLGQGPEFLTYFQNEAQLEKSRLLSDRFSAERPKGSFSTLEIQRTEQGDSAMYLCSSSPQGLNSYNEQFFGPGTRLTVL.